The 11 T cell receptor beta chains presented below share a single source sample, sequenced in a study of monozygotic twins with inflammatory bowel disease (dated 2019 in TCRdb). The library relied on 5' RACE. The sequencer listed for this sample is Illumina HiSeq 2500. One entry per CDR3 protein sequence results from the TCRdb reprocessing of the reads, with DNA left out. The table for this sample records about 380,000 distinct CDR3 sequences. The top ten clones comprise 2.5% to 3% of the sample. Sequences were obtained from blood. The source of these receptors is a human donor with ulcerative colitis or Crohn's disease, or a healthy co-twin of an affected twin (not recorded which).

This sequence joins TRBV2 and TRBJ1-1. Germline V lookup: CDR1 SNHLY, CDR2 FYNNEI. The CDR3 is 11 residues long. CDR3 amino acids: CASRENTEAFF.

The rearrangement joins TRBV11-2 to TRBJ2-2; TCRdb returns TRBD1, unconfirmable since there is no DNA. Germline CDR1 SGHAT, CDR2 FQNNGV. There are 16 residues in the CDR3. The CDR3 protein is CASSLLASRDTGELFF.

The chain combines TRBV6-5 with TRBJ1-2; with no DNA, the TCRdb D assignment of TRBD1 cannot be verified. CDR3 length: 15 residues. Germline loops: CDR1 MNHEY, CDR2 SVGAGI. The CDR3 here is CASSSPGHTNYGYTF.

The chain has TRBV20-1 and TRBJ2-3; TCRdb returns TRBD2, unconfirmable since there is no DNA. Germline CDR1 is DFQATT and CDR2 is SNEGSKA (reference sequence). The CDR3 is 16 amino acids. CDR3 in amino acids: CSASVETGGHTDTQYF.

CDR3 protein: CASSTARNRGRSYNEQFF. The chain couples TRBV12-3 or TRBV12-4 to TRBJ2-1; checking the TCRdb D call of TRBD1 is not possible without DNA. This CDR3 region has 18 residues.

The V call is TRBV7-2, the J call TRBJ1-2. Germline CDR1 and CDR2: SGHTA and FQGNSA. This CDR3 has 14 residues. The CDR3 sequence: CASSLPGLDYGYTF.

The gene calls are TRBV5-5 and TRBJ1-1; the TRBD1 assignment by TCRdb is unverifiable without DNA. The CDR3 has 17 amino acids. Germline CDR1 reads SGHKS; CDR2 reads YYEKEE (reference sequence). This chain's CDR3 is CASSFLRTGEMNTEAFF.

This chain uses TRBV18 with TRBJ2-7; TCRdb picks TRBD1, but there is no DNA to check that call. CDR1 and CDR2 (germline): KGHSH, LQKENI. The CDR3 loop spans 15 amino acids. CDR3 amino acids: CASSPLGQGGHEQYF.

The CDR3 loop reads CASIDTRPVAEQYF. This chain connects TRBV2 to TRBJ2-7; TCRdb gives TRBD1 as the D gene, but with no DNA this cannot be confirmed. The CDR3 spans 14 residues. CDR1 SNHLY and CDR2 FYNNEI come from the germline V gene. Together with reference TRBV2 and TRBJ2-7, the CDR3 gives the full variable domain: EPEVTQTPSHQVTQMGQEVILRCVPISNHLYFYWYRQILGQKVEFLVSFYNNEISEKSEIFDDQFSVERPDGSNFTLKIRSTKLEDSAMYFCASIDTRPVAEQYFGPGTRLTVT.

CDR3 sequence reads: CASRFSDTSYEQYF. The genes are TRBV5-1 and TRBJ2-7. The CDR3 is made up of 14 amino acids. Germline-derived CDR1 and CDR2 are SGHRS and YFSETQ.

The J gene is TRBJ1-3, the V gene TRBV5-6. The CDR3 covers 14 residues. The germline CDR1 and CDR2 sequences are SGHDT and YYEEEE. CDR3 sequence reads: CASISSAAGNTIYF. The full variable domain, its missing parts supplied by reference TRBV5-6 and TRBJ1-3, is DAGVTQSPTHLIKTRGQQVTLRCSPKSGHDTVSWYQQALGQGPQFIFQYYEEEERQRGNFPDRFSGHQFPNYSSELNVNALLLGDSALYLCASISSAAGNTIYFGEGSWLTVV.